The rows below give T cell receptor beta chains drawn from one sample of a study of molecular identifiers for immune sequencing clone quantification. A single record per CDR3 protein comes from TCRdb applying MiXCR to the PCR reads. Among 60,000 to 70,000 distinct CDR3 sequences listed, 15% to 20% were seen once. The sequencing input was naive CD8+ T cells from blood, with Jurkat cell RNA spiked in. Every receptor here comes from a human donor in good health. Some libraries in this study had Jurkat cell RNA spiked in. Each CDR3 is given with its conserved first and last residue. The order of the fields is J gene, D gene, clone size, V gene, CDR3 DNA, CDR3 protein. D genes are given only for firm matches. Clone size appears in some rows only: once, few, many, or a class for an expanded clone.

J gene: TRBJ2-1
D gene: .
clone size: .
V gene: TRBV30
CDR3 DNA: TGTGCCTGGAGTCGTGGGTCGTACAATGCGCAGTTCTTC
CDR3 protein: CAWSRGSYNAQFF

J gene: TRBJ2-1
D gene: .
clone size: few
V gene: TRBV7-6
CDR3 DNA: TGTGCCAGCAGCCTCAGCCAAAACTACAATGAGCAGTTCTTC
CDR3 protein: CASSLSQNYNEQFF

J gene: TRBJ2-5
D gene: TRBD2
clone size: many
V gene: TRBV14
CDR3 DNA: TGTGCCAGCATGCTGTCGGGGGGATTGGAAGAGACCCAGTACTTC
CDR3 protein: CASMLSGGLEETQYF

J gene: TRBJ2-7
D gene: .
clone size: many
V gene: TRBV7-2
CDR3 DNA: TGTGCCAGCAGCCACGCAGGGGCCGGAGGGGGTTACGAGCAGTACTTC
CDR3 protein: CASSHAGAGGGYEQYF

J gene: TRBJ1-1
D gene: .
clone size: many
V gene: TRBV7-6
CDR3 DNA: TGTGCCAGCAGCTTTAAACAGGATATAACTGAAGCTTTCTTT
CDR3 protein: CASSFKQDITEAFF

J gene: TRBJ2-1
D gene: TRBD2
clone size: many
V gene: TRBV4-1
CDR3 DNA: TGCGCCAGCAGCCAAGACAGCGGGATCCCCTACAATGAGCAGTTCTTC
CDR3 protein: CASSQDSGIPYNEQFF

J gene: TRBJ2-2
D gene: .
clone size: many
V gene: TRBV7-9
CDR3 DNA: TGTGCCAGCAGCTTAGCGAAATTGCTAGCGTACACCGGGGAGCTGTTTTTT
CDR3 protein: CASSLAKLLAYTGELFF

J gene: TRBJ2-2
D gene: .
clone size: few
V gene: TRBV9
CDR3 DNA: TGTGCCAGCAGCGTCGGGACAATCTCCACCGGGGAGCTGTTTTTT
CDR3 protein: CASSVGTISTGELFF

J gene: TRBJ1-2
D gene: .
clone size: many
V gene: TRBV3-1
CDR3 DNA: TGTGCCAGCAGCCAAGATCCAGGCAGTTATGGCTACACCTTC
CDR3 protein: CASSQDPGSYGYTF

J gene: TRBJ1-2
D gene: .
clone size: .
V gene: TRBV7-9
CDR3 DNA: TGTGCCAGCAGCGACCAAGGGGGACACGTCTATGGCTACACCTTC
CDR3 protein: CASSDQGGHVYGYTF

J gene: TRBJ2-2
D gene: .
clone size: many
V gene: TRBV7-9
CDR3 DNA: TGTGCCAGCAGCTTCGGAGGGGAGCTGTTTTTT
CDR3 protein: CASSFGGELFF

J gene: TRBJ2-1
D gene: .
clone size: many
V gene: TRBV4-1
CDR3 DNA: TGCGCCAGCAGCCAAGGATTCTATCAGGAGCAGTTCTTC
CDR3 protein: CASSQGFYQEQFF

J gene: TRBJ1-2
D gene: TRBD1
clone size: many
V gene: TRBV12-3/TRBV12-4
CDR3 DNA: TGTGCCAGCAGTTTAGGACAGGGTGCTTATGGCTACACCTTC
CDR3 protein: CASSLGQGAYGYTF

J gene: TRBJ2-1
D gene: TRBD2
clone size: few
V gene: TRBV29-1
CDR3 DNA: TGCAGCGTTGCTGGACTAGCGGGAGGGCCAGGTTATGTTAATGAGCAGTTCTTC
CDR3 protein: CSVAGLAGGPGYVNEQFF

J gene: TRBJ2-7
D gene: .
clone size: many
V gene: TRBV10-3
CDR3 DNA: TGTGCCACCGGGACCTCCTACGAGCAGTACTTC
CDR3 protein: CATGTSYEQYF

J gene: TRBJ2-2
D gene: .
clone size: many
V gene: TRBV19
CDR3 DNA: TGTGCCAGTAGTATCTTTATCGGCGAATTGACCGGGGAGCTGTTTTTT
CDR3 protein: CASSIFIGELTGELFF

J gene: TRBJ2-2
D gene: TRBD1
clone size: .
V gene: TRBV27
CDR3 DNA: TGTGCCAGCAGCCGGAGCCTAACAGGGGTCCCCGGGGAGCTGTTTTTT
CDR3 protein: CASSRSLTGVPGELFF

J gene: TRBJ1-1
D gene: TRBD1
clone size: .
V gene: TRBV2
CDR3 DNA: TGTGCCAGCAGCGTGGACAGGGTATGGGGCACTGAAGCTCTCTTT
CDR3 protein: CASSVDRVWGTEALF

J gene: TRBJ2-6
D gene: TRBD1
clone size: many
V gene: TRBV6-1
CDR3 DNA: TGTGCCAGCCTCCGGGACAGGGGGCTCTCTGGGGCCAACGTCCTGACTTTC
CDR3 protein: CASLRDRGLSGANVLTF

J gene: TRBJ2-7
D gene: .
clone size: many
V gene: TRBV27
CDR3 DNA: TGTGCCAGCAGTTTATCAGGGGTCGGCTACGAGCAGTACTTC
CDR3 protein: CASSLSGVGYEQYF

J gene: TRBJ2-7
D gene: .
clone size: many
V gene: TRBV20-1
CDR3 DNA: TGCAGTGCTCCCGACCCGGGCTCCTACGAGCAGTACTTC
CDR3 protein: CSAPDPGSYEQYF

J gene: TRBJ1-1
D gene: .
clone size: many
V gene: TRBV14
CDR3 DNA: TGTGCCAGCAGCCAGGCCTCGGGGAGGGGTACTGAAGCTTTCTTT
CDR3 protein: CASSQASGRGTEAFF

J gene: TRBJ2-3
D gene: TRBD2
clone size: many
V gene: TRBV7-2
CDR3 DNA: TGTGCCAGCAGCTTAGCGGGAGGGCCCCCAGATACGCAGTATTTT
CDR3 protein: CASSLAGGPPDTQYF

J gene: TRBJ2-6
D gene: .
clone size: many
V gene: TRBV28
CDR3 DNA: TGTGCCAGCAGCTCAAGACTCCGGGACGATTCTTACTCTGGGGCCAACGTCCTGACTTTC
CDR3 protein: CASSSRLRDDSYSGANVLTF

J gene: TRBJ2-7
D gene: .
clone size: many
V gene: TRBV11-2
CDR3 DNA: TGTGCCAGCAGCTCCTTACTAGATACTTCCTACGTAGGGCAGTACTTC
CDR3 protein: CASSSLLDTSYVGQYF